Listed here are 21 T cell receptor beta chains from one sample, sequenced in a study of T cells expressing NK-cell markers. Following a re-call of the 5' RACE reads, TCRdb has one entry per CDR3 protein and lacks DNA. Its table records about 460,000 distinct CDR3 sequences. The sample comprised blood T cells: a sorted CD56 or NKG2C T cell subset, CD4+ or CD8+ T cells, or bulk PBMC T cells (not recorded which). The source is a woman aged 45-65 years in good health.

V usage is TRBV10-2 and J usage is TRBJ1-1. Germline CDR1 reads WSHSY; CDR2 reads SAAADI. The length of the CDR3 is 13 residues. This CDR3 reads CASSESLGTEAFF.

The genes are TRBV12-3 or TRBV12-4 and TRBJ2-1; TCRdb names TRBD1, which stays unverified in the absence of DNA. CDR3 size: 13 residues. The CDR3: CASIKAGTEVQFF.

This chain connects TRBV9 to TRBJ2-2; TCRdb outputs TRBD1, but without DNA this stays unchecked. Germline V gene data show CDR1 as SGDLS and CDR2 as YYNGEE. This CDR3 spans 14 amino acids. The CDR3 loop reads CASSVEGASGELFF.

The CDR3 protein is CASSFSVTWGMSTGELFF. The chain employs TRBV7-8 and TRBJ2-2. The CDR3 extends over 18 amino acids. CDR1 is SGHVS and CDR2 is FQNEAQ in the germline V gene.

CDR3 loop: CASSSSGSIYNEQFF. The V call is TRBV3-1, the J call TRBJ2-1; no DNA is available, so the TRBD2 call from TCRdb remains unchecked. Germline-derived CDR1 and CDR2 are LGHDT and YNNKEL (reference sequence). The CDR3 has 15 amino acids.

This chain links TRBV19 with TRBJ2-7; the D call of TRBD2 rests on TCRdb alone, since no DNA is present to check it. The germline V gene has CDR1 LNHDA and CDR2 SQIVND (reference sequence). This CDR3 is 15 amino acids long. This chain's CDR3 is CASSLVATPLTEQYF.

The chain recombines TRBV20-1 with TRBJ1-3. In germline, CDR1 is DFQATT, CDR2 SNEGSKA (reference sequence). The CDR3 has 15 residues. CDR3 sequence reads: CSARLIGLSGNTIYF.

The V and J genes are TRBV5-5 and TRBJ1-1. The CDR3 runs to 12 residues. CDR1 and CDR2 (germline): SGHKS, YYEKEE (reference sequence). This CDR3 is CASSPAITEAFF.

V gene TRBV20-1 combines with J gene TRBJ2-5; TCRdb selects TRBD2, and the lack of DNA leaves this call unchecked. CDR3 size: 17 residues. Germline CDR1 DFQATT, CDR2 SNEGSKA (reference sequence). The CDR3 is CSARVETSGLSFGTQYF.

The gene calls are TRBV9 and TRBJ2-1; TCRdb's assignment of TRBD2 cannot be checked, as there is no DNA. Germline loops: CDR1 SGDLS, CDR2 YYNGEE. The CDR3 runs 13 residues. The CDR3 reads CASSIAGAKQQFF.

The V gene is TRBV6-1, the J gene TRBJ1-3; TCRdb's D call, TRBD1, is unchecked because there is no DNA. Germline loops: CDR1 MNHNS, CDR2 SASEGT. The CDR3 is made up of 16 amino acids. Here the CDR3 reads CASSEVRGTSGNTIYF.

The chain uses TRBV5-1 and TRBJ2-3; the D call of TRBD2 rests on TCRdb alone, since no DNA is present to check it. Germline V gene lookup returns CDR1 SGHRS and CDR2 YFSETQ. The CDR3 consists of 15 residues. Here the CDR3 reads CASSLVLGRTDTQYF.

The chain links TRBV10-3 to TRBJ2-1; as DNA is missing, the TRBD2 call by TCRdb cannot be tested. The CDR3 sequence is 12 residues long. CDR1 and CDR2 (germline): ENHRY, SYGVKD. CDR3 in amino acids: CAMRGVHNEQFF.

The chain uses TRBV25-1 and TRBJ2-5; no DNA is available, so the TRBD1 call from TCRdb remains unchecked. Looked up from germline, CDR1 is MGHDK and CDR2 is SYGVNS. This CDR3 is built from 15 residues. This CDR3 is CASSEGGGSQETQYF. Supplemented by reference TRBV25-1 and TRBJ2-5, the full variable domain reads EADIYQTPRYLVIGTGKKITLECSQTMGHDKMYWYQQDPGMELHLIHYSYGVNSTEKGDLSSESTVSRIRTEHFPLTLESARPSHTSQYLCASSEGGGSQETQYFGPGTRLLVL.

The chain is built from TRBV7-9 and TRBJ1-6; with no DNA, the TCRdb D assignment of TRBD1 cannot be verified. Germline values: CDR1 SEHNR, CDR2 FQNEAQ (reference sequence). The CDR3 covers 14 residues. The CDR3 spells CASTLTGGISPLHF.

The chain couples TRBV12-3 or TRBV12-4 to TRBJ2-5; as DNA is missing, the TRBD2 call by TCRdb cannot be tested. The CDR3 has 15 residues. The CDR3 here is CASSLIAGAGETQYF.

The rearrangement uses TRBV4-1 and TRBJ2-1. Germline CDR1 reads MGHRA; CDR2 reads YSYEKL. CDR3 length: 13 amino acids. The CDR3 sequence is CASSQVTVGEQFF.

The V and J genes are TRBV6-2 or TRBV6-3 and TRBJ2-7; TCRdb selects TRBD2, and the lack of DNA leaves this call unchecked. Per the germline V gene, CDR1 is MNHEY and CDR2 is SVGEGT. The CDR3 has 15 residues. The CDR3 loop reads CASSFPTGLADEQYF.

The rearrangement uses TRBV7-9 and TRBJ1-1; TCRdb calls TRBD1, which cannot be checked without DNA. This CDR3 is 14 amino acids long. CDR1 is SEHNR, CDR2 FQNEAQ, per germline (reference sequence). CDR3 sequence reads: CASKLQGMNTEAFF.

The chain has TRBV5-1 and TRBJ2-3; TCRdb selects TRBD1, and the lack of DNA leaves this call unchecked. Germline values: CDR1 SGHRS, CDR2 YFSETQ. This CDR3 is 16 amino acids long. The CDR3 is CASPPGKLTSTDTQYF.

This CDR3 reads CASSYAGLETQYF. V is TRBV6-6 and J is TRBJ2-5. The germline gives CDR1 MNHNY, CDR2 SVGAGI (reference sequence). This CDR3 region has 13 residues.